Following are 15 T cell receptor beta chains from one sample sequenced in a study of blood T cell repertoires in COVID-19. Using immunoSEQ multiplex PCR, the repertoire was profiled, and TCRdb retains in-frame clones only, with some absent. The sample contains 150,000 to 200,000 clones, 80% to 85% of which appear only once. The source material was peripheral blood. These receptor sequences come from a woman in her seventies with COVID-19, enrolled during active disease.

This clone was recorded only once. V usage is TRBV5-1 and J usage is TRBJ2-1; D perhaps matches TRBD1 (6 bases). The CDR3 covers 14 residues. V lost 5 bases, J lost 4 bases, and 13 bases lay in between. CDR1 is SGHRS, CDR2 YFSETQ, per germline. In DNA form, the CDR3 reads TGCGCCAGCAGGCCCGGACAGCCATACAATGAGCAGTTCTTC. This gives the protein CASRPGQPYNEQFF.

This clone has just one count. The DNA of the CDR3 is TGTGCCAGCAGCTTCCAGATGAACACTGAAGCTTTCTTT. Encoded protein: CASSFQMNTEAFF. V usage is TRBV5-4 and J usage is TRBJ1-1; D gene unclear. Trimming removed 2 bases at V and 0 bases at J, with 5 bases between. The CDR3 totals 13 residues. Germline-derived CDR1 and CDR2 are SGHNT and YYREEE (reference sequence).

The V gene is TRBV5-1, the J gene TRBJ2-7; 10 nucleotides line up with TRBD1. This CDR3 is 16 amino acids long. Germline V CDR1 and CDR2: SGHRS, YFSETQ. The trim removed 2 bases at V and 5 bases at J, leaving 10 bases unmatched. The CDR3 spells CASSLTGTGVSHEQYF. The CDR3 DNA is TGCGCCAGCAGCTTAACCGGGACAGGGGTTAGTCACGAGCAGTACTTC.

J is TRBJ1-1 and V is TRBV30; D is unclear. V was pared by 2 bases and J by 1 base, with 8 bases between. Per the germline V gene, CDR1 is GTSNPN and CDR2 is SVGIG (reference sequence). This CDR3 is built from 13 residues. The CDR3: CAWSRSQNTEAFF. The CDR3, as DNA: TGTGCCTGGAGTCGGAGTCAGAACACTGAAGCTTTCTTT.

This chain joins TRBV5-1 and TRBJ2-3, with TRBD1 matching over 8 bases. Germline V gene data show CDR1 as SGHRS and CDR2 as YFSETQ. The V gene end was trimmed by 2 bases and the J gene end by 4 bases; junction bases not matched to a gene: 6. The CDR3 has 15 amino acids. The CDR3 DNA sequence: TGCGCCAGCAGCTTAGCTGACAGGGGCCCAGATACGCAGTATTTT. It specifies CASSLADRGPDTQYF.

This chain connects TRBV28 to TRBJ2-6, with a tentative D call TRBD2 (7 bases). The germline gives CDR1 MDHEN, CDR2 SYDVKM. The V end lost 6 bases, the J end lost 2 bases, and 11 bases lay between the germline ends. CDR3 length: 15 amino acids. CDR3 loop: CASSKGGTGANVLTF. CDR3 coding DNA: TGTGCCAGCAGCAAGGGGGGGACTGGGGCCAACGTCCTGACTTTC.

This clone turned up a few times. The chain carries TRBV7-2 and TRBJ2-3; 8 bases agree with TRBD2. The CDR3 is made up of 15 amino acids. V gave up 1 base and J gave up 6 bases; unmatched junction bases: 6. CDR1 is SGHTA and CDR2 is FQGNSA in the germline V gene. Here the CDR3 reads CASSLVDGRVDTQYF. As DNA, the CDR3 is TGTGCCAGCAGCTTAGTCGACGGGAGGGTGGATACGCAGTATTTT.

This clone was observed once. V gene TRBV18 combines with J gene TRBJ2-6; tentative D call: TRBD1 (5 bases). CDR1 and CDR2 from the germline V gene are KGHSH and LQKENI. There are 14 residues in the CDR3. Trimming stripped 5 bases from V and 2 bases from J, with 7 bases between. This chain's CDR3 is CASSGAAGANVLTF. The CDR3 DNA is TGTGCCAGCTCAGGGGCAGCTGGGGCCAACGTCCTGACTTTC.

This clone was seen a handful of times. This chain uses TRBV18 with TRBJ2-6, with D tentatively TRBD2 (5 bases). V lost 3 bases, J lost 2 bases, and 8 bases lay in between. Germline V gene data show CDR1 as KGHSH and CDR2 as LQKENI. The CDR3 covers 15 residues. The CDR3 loop is CASSPPGTGANVLTF. The CDR3 bases are TGTGCCAGCTCACCCCCGGGGACTGGGGCCAACGTCCTGACTTTC.

The chain has TRBV7-2 and TRBJ1-5, with a weak D call TRBD1 (5 bases). The V gene's germline CDR1 is SGHTA and CDR2 FQGNSA. Trimming stripped 1 base from V and 2 bases from J, with 12 bases between. The CDR3 spans 16 residues. The CDR3 is CASSLVGAAGNQPQHF. The CDR3 nucleotides read TGTGCCAGCAGCTTAGTTGGGGCGGCGGGCAATCAGCCCCAGCATTTT. Full variable domain (outside the CDR3, taken from reference TRBV7-2 and TRBJ1-5): GAGVSQSPSNKVTEKGKDVELRCDPISGHTALYWYRQSLGQGLEFLIYFQGNSAPDKSGLPSDRFSAERTGGSVSTLTIQRTQQEDSAVYLCASSLVGAAGNQPQHFGDGTRLSIL.

The rearrangement links TRBV5-1 to TRBJ2-7; 12 nucleotides match TRBD2. V was clipped by 0 bases and J by 6 bases; unmatched bases: 4. The germline V gene has CDR1 SGHRS and CDR2 YFSETQ. The CDR3 is made up of 15 amino acids. CDR3 amino acids: CASSLETSGRSEQYF. The CDR3 DNA follows: TGCGCCAGCAGCTTGGAGACTAGCGGGAGATCCGAGCAGTACTTC.

This chain joins TRBV27 and TRBJ1-5, with a tentative D call TRBD1 (5 bases). This CDR3 has 17 residues. CDR1 and CDR2 from the germline V gene are MNHEY and SMNVEV (reference sequence). V was clipped by 5 bases and J by 4 bases, with 21 bases between them. CDR3 sequence: CASSPETMGLINQPQHF. The CDR3 DNA reads TGTGCCAGCAGTCCAGAAACCATGGGACTGATTAATCAGCCCCAGCATTTT.

The gene calls are TRBV14 and TRBJ2-2; D is uncertain. Between the trimmed V and J ends, which lost 2 bases and 5 bases, there was a span of 6 bases. Germline V gives CDR1 SGHDN, CDR2 FVKESK. There are 13 residues in the CDR3. CDR3: CASSQKRTGELFF. In DNA form, the CDR3 reads TGTGCCAGCAGCCAAAAGAGGACCGGGGAGCTGTTTTTT.

V usage is TRBV6-2 or TRBV6-3 and J usage is TRBJ2-1; D perhaps matches TRBD2 (5 bases). CDR3 length: 15 amino acids. Germline V CDR1 and CDR2: MNHEY, SVGEGT. Trimming cost V 5 bases and J 1 base, with 12 bases left between them. The CDR3 DNA reads as TGTGCCAGCAGTAAGGATGGGGAGTCCTACAATGAGCAGTTCTTC. As protein: CASSKDGESYNEQFF.

The rearrangement joins TRBV6-6 to TRBJ1-2, with 10 positions matching TRBD1. The V and J ends lost 6 bases and 4 bases, in that order; junction bases with no gene match: 11. CDR3 length: 16 residues. The germline gives CDR1 MNHNY, CDR2 SVGAGI (reference sequence). CDR3 bases: TGTGCCAGCAGGGGACAGGGGAAAGACGCTGGCTATGGCTACACCTTC. This encodes CASRGQGKDAGYGYTF.